The clone carrying this T cell receptor beta chain was seen ten or more times. What it binds is not known. The sample originates from a study of CD8 T cells in ankylosing spondylitis. The CDR3 is made up of 14 amino acids. The V and J ends lost 5 bases and 7 bases respectively, with 17 bases between them. General study points: Seven or eight highly homologous variants made up a TCR beta motif, and this motif appeared characteristic of ankylosing spondylitis blood. In ankylosing spondylitis patients, matched synovial fluid reportedly showed significant enrichment of disease-linked clones.

TCRdb re-called the 5' RACE reads through MiXCR, storing one row per CDR3 protein. The profile shows some 220,000 distinct CDR3 sequences, about 10% of them singletons. What was sequenced was blood, either unsorted or a sorted T cell fraction (not recorded which). The sequence was collected from a male donor with ankylosing spondylitis or in good health (not recorded which). The genes are TRBV12-3 or TRBV12-4 and TRBJ1-2, with a possible D match to TRBD1 (5 bases). In DNA form, the CDR3 reads TGTGCCAGCAGTGCAGGGTATGATAGATCTGGCTACACCTTC. This translates into CASSAGYDRSGYTF.